The clone carrying this T cell receptor beta chain was found a few times. Using immunoSEQ multiplex PCR, the repertoire was profiled, and TCRdb retains in-frame clones only, with some absent. Of fewer than 200,000 clones in the sample, more than 70% were seen once. The data were taken from a study of blood T cell repertoires in COVID-19. About the research overall: In each case, the material was cDNA or gDNA derived from T cells, B-cell-depleted T cells, or PBMCs.

The CDR3 is 16 residues long. Germline V gives CDR1 SGHRS, CDR2 YFSETQ. The V and J ends lost 0 bases and 2 bases respectively, with 12 bases between them. Source material: PBMCs or T cells enriched from blood (not recorded which). The rearrangement uses TRBV5-1 and TRBJ1-5; tentatively, D is TRBD1 (5 bases). The clonotype comes from a woman between 50 and 59 years old in a cohort exposed to, infected with or recovered from COVID-19 (not recorded which). The CDR3 protein is CASSLDGGRGNQPQHF. The CDR3 bases are TGCGCCAGCAGCTTGGATGGGGGGAGAGGCAATCAGCCCCAGCATTTT.